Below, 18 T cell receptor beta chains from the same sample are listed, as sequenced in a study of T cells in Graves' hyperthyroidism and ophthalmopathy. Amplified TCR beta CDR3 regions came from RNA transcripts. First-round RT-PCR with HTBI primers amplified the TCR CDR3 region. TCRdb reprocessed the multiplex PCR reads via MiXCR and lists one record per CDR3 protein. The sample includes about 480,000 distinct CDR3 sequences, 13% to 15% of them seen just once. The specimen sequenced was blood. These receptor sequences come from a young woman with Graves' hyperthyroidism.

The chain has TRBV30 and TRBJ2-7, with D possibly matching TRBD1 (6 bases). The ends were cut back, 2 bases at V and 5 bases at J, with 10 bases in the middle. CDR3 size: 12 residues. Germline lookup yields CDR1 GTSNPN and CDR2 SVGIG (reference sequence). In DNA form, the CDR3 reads TGTGCCTGGAGTAGGGGGTCGGACGAGCAGTACTTC. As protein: CAWSRGSDEQYF.

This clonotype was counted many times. The CDR3 sequence: CASVDLGATNEKLFF. Here the CDR3 DNA reads TGTGCCAGTGTTGATCTGGGTGCAACTAATGAAAAACTGTTTTTT. The J gene is TRBJ1-4, the V gene TRBV19; D gene ambiguous. V shed 8 bases and J shed 0 bases, with 13 bases lying between them. The CDR3 runs 15 residues. Germline assignment: CDR1 LNHDA and CDR2 SQIVND (reference sequence).

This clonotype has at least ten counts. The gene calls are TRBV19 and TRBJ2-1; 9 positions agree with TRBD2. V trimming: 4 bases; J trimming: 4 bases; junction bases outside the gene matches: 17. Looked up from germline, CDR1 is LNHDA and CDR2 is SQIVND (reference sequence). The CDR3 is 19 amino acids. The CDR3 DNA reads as TGTGCCAGTAGTACCGCCCCGGCGGGAGGGGGTAGAGGTTACAATGAGCAGTTCTTC. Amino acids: CASSTAPAGGGRGYNEQFF. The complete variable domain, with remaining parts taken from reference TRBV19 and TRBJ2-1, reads DGGITQSPKYLFRKEGQNVTLSCEQNLNHDAMYWYRQDPGQGLRLIYYSQIVNDFQKGDIAEGYSVSREKKESFPLTVTSAQKNPTAFYLCASSTAPAGGGRGYNEQFFGPGTRLTVL.

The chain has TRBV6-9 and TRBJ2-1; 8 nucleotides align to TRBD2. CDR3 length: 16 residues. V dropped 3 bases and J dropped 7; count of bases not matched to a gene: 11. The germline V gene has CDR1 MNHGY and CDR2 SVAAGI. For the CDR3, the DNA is TGTGCCAGCAGTTACCGGTGGAGCGGGAGTATAAATGAGCAGTTCTTC. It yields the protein CASSYRWSGSINEQFF.

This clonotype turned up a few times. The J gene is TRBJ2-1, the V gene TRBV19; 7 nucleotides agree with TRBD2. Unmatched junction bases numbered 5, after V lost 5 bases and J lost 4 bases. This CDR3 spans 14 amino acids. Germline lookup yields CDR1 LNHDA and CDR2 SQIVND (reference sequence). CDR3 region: CASSATGGYNEQFF. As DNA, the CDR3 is TGTGCCAGTAGTGCGACGGGGGGATACAATGAGCAGTTCTTC.

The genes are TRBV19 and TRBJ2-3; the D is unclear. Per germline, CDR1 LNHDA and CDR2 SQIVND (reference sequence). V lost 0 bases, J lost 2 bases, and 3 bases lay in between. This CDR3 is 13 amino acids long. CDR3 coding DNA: TGTGCCAGTAGTATAGACACCACAGATACGCAGTATTTT. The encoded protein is CASSIDTTDTQYF.

DNA for the CDR3: TGCAGTGCTAGAGCCCCCACACGACTAGCGGGAGGGAAGTACTTC. Translation: CSARAPTRLAGGKYF. The chain carries TRBV20-1 and TRBJ2-5; the match to TRBD2 covers 14 bases. With 1 base clipped from V and 12 bases from J, the junction kept 10 bases outside the gene matches. The CDR3 is made up of 15 amino acids. Germline lookup yields CDR1 DFQATT and CDR2 SNEGSKA (reference sequence).

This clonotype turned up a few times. CDR3 in amino acids: CASSSRTGTGPDGYTF. The CDR3 region has the DNA TGTGCCAGCAGCTCTCGAACCGGGACAGGGCCTGATGGCTACACCTTC. The chain carries TRBV9 and TRBJ1-2; 9 nucleotides match TRBD1. Germline values: CDR1 SGDLS, CDR2 YYNGEE. The length of the CDR3 is 16 residues. The trim removed 4 bases at V and 6 bases at J, leaving 13 bases unmatched.

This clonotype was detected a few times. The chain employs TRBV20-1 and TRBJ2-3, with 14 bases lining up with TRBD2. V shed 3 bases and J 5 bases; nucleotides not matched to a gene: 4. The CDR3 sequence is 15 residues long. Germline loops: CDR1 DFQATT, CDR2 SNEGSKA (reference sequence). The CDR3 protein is CSASGTSGSGDTQYF. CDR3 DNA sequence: TGCAGTGCTAGTGGGACTAGCGGGAGTGGAGATACGCAGTATTTT.

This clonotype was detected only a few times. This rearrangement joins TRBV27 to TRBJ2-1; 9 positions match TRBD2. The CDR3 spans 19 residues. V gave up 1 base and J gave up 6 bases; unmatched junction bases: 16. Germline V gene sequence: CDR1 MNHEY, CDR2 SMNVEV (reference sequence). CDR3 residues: CASSLWARGGLAGLNEQFF. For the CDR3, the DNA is TGTGCCAGCAGTTTATGGGCTCGTGGGGGCCTAGCGGGACTCAATGAGCAGTTCTTC.

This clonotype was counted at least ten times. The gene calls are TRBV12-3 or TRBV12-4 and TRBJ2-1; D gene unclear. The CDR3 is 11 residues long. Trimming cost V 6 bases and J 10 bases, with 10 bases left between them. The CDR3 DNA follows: TGTGCCAGCAGCCCCTATAGGGAGCAGTTCTTC. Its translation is CASSPYREQFF.

The CDR3 DNA sequence: TGCAGTGCTACCCTGGTCGAAGGGTCCAGCTCCTACAATGAGCAGTTCTTC. The encoded protein is CSATLVEGSSSYNEQFF. The genes are TRBV20-1 and TRBJ2-1; D uncertain. CDR1 is DFQATT and CDR2 is SNEGSKA in the germline V gene (reference sequence). The V end was cut by 4 bases, the J end by 0 bases, with 19 bases between. The CDR3 consists of 17 residues.

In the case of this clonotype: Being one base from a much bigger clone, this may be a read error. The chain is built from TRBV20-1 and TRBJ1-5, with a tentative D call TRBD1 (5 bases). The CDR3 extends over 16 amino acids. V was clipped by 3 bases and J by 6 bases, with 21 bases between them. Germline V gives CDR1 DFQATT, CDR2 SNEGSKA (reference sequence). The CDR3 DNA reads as TGCAGTGCTAGCCGGGGGGACGTCGGTGGCAGTCAGCCCCAGCATTTT. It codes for CSASRGDVGGSQPQHF.

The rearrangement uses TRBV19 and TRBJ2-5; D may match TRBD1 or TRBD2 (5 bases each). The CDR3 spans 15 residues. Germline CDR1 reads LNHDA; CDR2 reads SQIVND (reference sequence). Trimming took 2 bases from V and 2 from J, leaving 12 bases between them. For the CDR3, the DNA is TGTGCCAGTAGTATATCCGGGGCAGGTCAAGAGACCCAGTACTTC. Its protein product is CASSISGAGQETQYF.

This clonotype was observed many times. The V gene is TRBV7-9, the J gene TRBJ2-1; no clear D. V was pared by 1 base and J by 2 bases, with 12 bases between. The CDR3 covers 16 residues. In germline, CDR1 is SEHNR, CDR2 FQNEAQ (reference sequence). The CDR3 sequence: CASSLVASLAYNEQFF. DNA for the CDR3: TGTGCCAGCAGCTTAGTCGCGTCCTTAGCCTACAATGAGCAGTTCTTC.

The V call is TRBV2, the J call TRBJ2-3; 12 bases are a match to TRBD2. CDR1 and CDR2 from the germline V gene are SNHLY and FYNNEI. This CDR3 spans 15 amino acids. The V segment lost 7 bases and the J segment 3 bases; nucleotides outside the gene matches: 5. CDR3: CASNFGTSGTDTQYF. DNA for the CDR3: TGTGCCAGCAACTTTGGGACTAGCGGGACAGATACGCAGTATTTT. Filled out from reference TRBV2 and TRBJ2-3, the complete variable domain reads EPEVTQTPSHQVTQMGQEVILRCVPISNHLYFYWYRQILGQKVEFLVSFYNNEISEKSEIFDDQFSVERPDGSNFTLKIRSTKLEDSAMYFCASNFGTSGTDTQYFGPGTRLTVL.

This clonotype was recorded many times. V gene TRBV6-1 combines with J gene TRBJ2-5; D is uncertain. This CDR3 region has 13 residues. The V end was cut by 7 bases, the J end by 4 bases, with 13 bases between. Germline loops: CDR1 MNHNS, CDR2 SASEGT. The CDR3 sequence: CASTVVTLETQYF. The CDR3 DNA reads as TGTGCCAGCACGGTAGTAACTCTAGAGACCCAGTACTTC.

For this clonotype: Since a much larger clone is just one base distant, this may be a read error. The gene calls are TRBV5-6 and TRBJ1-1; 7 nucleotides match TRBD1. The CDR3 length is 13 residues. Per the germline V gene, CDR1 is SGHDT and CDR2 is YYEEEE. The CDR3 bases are TGTGCCAACAGCTTGAGGGGGCGTTCTGAAGCTTTCTTT. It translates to CANSLRGRSEAFF. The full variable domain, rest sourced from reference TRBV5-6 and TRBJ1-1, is DAGVTQSPTHLIKTRGQQVTLRCSPKSGHDTVSWYQQALGQGPQFIFQYYEEEERQRGNFPDRFSGHQFPNYSSELNVNALLLGDSALYLCANSLRGRSEAFFGQGTRLTVV.